This paragraph covers one T cell receptor beta chain sequence. Its specificity is unknown. CDR3 length: 15 residues. Germline V gene data show CDR1 as SGDLS and CDR2 as YYNGEE. V was pared by 4 bases and J by 1 base, with 15 bases between. Graft samples were processed, releasing intraepithelial and lamina propria lymphocytes. This sample is drawn from a study of graft-versus-host responses after intestinal transplantation. Study-wide context: All recipients got anti-thymocyte globulin induction, then tacrolimus and steroids for 2 to 4 years.

Study-level points and caveats: Allografts of patients with graft-donor T cell macrochimerism showed high graft-versus-host to host-versus-graft clone ratios.

Produced via immunoSEQ multiplex PCR; TCRdb's table is partial and in-frame only. Among approximately 63,000 clones listed, around 86% were seen once. The sequencing used ileum tissue, collected 357 days after transplant. The sequence derives from a human patient who received an intestinal transplant, so some T cells may come from the graft donor. V is TRBV9 and J is TRBJ2-7; a weak D match, TRBD2 (5 bases). For the CDR3, the DNA is TGTGCCAGCAGCCCCGGGGATGGGCCTTCCTACGAGCAGTACTTC. Translated: CASSPGDGPSYEQYF.